Sequencing of this TCR beta chain was carried out in a study of radiotherapy plus CTLA-4 blockade in lung cancer. Sequenced by immunoSEQ multiplex PCR; TCRdb stores in-frame clones only, minus some. The sample gives about 51,000 clones, around 75% of which show up once; over 6.5% is in the top ten. This CDR3 spans 15 amino acids. The J segment lost 7 bases and the V segment lost 4 bases, leaving 8 bases of the junction unmatched. Germline CDR1 is MNHNY and CDR2 is SVGAGI (reference sequence). The rearrangement uses TRBV6-6 and TRBJ1-2, with 11 bases aligning to TRBD1. The sequencing here drew on peripheral blood, taken from a patient treated with radiotherapy plus ipilimumab. The receptor's source is a human donor with non-small cell lung cancer who had a complete response to radiotherapy plus ipilimumab. CDR3 residues: CASSLRGQGDFGYTF. For the CDR3, the DNA is TGTGCCAGCAGTTTACGGGGACAGGGGGATTTTGGCTACACCTTC.